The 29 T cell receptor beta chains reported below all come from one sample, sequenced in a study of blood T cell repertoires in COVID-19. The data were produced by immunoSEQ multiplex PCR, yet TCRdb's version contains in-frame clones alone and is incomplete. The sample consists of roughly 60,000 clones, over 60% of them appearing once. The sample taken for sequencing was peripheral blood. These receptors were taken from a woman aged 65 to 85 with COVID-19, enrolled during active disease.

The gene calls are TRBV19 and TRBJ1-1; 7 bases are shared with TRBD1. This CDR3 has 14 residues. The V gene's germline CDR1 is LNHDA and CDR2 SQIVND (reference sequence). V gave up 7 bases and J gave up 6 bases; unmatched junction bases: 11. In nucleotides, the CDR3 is TGTGCCAGTATACCCTCAAAGGGGGCGGCTGAAGCTTTCTTT. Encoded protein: CASIPSKGAAEAFF.

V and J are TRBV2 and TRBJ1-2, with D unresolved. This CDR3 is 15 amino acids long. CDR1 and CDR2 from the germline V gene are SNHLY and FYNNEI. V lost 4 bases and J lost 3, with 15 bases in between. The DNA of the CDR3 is TGTGCCAGCAGTGCGACGGATGGGCCCGACTATGGCTACACCTTC. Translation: CASSATDGPDYGYTF.

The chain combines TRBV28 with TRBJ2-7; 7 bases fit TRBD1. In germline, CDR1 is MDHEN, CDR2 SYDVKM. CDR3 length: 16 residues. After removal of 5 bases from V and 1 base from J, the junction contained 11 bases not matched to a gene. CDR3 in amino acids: CASSTPGQRLSYEQYF. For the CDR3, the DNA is TGTGCCAGCAGTACACCGGGACAGCGACTTTCCTACGAGCAGTACTTC.

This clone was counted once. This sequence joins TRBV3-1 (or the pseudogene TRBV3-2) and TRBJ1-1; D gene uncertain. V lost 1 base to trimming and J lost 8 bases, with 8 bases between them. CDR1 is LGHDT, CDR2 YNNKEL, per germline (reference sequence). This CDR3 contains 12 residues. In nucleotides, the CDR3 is TGTGCCAGCAGCCAAGGTAGCCTAGAAGCTTTCTTT. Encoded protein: CASSQGSLEAFF.

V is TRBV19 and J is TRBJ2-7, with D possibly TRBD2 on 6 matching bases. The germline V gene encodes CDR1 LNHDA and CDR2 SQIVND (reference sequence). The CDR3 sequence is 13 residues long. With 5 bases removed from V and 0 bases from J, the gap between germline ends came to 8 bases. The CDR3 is CASSAGSSYEQYV. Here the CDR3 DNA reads TGTGCCAGTAGTGCGGGGAGCTCCTACGAGCAGTACGTC.

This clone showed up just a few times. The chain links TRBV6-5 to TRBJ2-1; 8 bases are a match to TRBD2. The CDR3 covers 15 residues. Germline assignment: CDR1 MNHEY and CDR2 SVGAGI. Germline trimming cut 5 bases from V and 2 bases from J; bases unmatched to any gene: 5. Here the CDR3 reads CASSSREGTYNEQFF. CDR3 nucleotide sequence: TGTGCCAGCAGTAGCCGGGAGGGCACCTACAATGAGCAGTTCTTC.

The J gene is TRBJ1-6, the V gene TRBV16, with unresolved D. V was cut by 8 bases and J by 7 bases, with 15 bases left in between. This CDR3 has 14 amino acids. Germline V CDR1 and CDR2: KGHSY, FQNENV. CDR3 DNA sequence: TGTGCCAGCGGAAGAATGGCGGCCAATTCACCCCTCCACTTT. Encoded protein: CASGRMAANSPLHF. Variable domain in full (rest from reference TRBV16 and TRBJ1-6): GEEVAQTPKHLVRGEGQKAKLYCAPIKGHSYVFWYQQVLKNEFKFLISFQNENVFDETGMPKERFSAKCLPNSPCSLEIQATKLEDSAVYFCASGRMAANSPLHFGNGTRLTVT.

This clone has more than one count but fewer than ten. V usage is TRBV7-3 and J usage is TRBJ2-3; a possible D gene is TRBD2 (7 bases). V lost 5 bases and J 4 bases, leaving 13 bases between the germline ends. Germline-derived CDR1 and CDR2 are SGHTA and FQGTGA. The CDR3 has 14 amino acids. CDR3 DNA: TGTGCCAGCAGCCCCCGGGGGGCAGCAGATACGCAGTATTTT. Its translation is CASSPRGAADTQYF.

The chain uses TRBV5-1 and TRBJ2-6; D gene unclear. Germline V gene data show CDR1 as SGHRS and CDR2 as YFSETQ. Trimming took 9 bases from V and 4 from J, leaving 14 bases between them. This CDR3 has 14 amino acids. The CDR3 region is CATALLEGANVLTF. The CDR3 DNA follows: TGCGCCACCGCCCTACTGGAGGGGGCCAACGTCCTGACTTTC.

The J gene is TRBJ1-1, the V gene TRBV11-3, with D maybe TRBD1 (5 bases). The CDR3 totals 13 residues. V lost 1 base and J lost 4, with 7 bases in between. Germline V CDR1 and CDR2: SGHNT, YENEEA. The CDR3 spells CASSLVDSTEAFF. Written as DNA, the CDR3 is TGTGCCAGCAGCTTAGTCGACAGCACTGAAGCTTTCTTT.

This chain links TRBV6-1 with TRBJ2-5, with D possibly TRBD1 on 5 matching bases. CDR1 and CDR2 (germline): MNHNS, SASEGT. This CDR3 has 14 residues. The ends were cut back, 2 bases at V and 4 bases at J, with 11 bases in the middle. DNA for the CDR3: TGTGCCAGCAGTGAAACTGGGGCCGGAGAGACCCAGTACTTC. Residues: CASSETGAGETQYF.

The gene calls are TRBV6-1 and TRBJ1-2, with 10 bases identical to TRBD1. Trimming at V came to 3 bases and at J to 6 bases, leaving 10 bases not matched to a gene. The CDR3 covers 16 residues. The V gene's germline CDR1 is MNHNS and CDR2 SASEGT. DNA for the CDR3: TGTGCCAGCAGTGATTGGGACAGGGGTGGAGTAGATGGCTACACCTTC. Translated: CASSDWDRGGVDGYTF.

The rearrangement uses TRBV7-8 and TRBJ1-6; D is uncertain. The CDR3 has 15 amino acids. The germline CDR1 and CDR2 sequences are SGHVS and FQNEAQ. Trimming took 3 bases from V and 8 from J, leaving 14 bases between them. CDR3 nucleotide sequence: TGTGCCAGCAGCTTCGACCCGGGTCGGTATTCACCCCTCCACTTT. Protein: CASSFDPGRYSPLHF.

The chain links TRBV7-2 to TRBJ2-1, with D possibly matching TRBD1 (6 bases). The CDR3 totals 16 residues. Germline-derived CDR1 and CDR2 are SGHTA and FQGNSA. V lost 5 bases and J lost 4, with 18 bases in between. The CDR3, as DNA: TGTGCCAGCAGCCTCCCCCTGGGGGCGGCTTACAATGAGCAGTTCTTC. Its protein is CASSLPLGAAYNEQFF. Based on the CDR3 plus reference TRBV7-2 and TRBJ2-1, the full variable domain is GAGVSQSPSNKVTEKGKDVELRCDPISGHTALYWYRQSLGQGLEFLIYFQGNSAPDKSGLPSDRFSAERTGGSVSTLTIQRTQQEDSAVYLCASSLPLGAAYNEQFFGPGTRLTVL.

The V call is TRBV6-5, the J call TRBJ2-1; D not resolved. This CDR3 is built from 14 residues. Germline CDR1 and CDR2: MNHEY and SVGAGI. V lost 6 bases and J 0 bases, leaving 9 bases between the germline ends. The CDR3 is CASSVMSSYNEQFF. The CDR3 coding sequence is TGTGCCAGCAGCGTAATGAGCTCCTACAATGAGCAGTTCTTC.

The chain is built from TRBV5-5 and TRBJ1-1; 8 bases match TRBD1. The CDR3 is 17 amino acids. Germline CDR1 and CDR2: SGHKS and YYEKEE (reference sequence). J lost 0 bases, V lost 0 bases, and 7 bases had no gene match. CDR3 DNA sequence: TGTGCCAGCAGCTTGGTGCGGACAGGGAGCGTGAACACTGAAGCTTTCTTT. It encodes CASSLVRTGSVNTEAFF.

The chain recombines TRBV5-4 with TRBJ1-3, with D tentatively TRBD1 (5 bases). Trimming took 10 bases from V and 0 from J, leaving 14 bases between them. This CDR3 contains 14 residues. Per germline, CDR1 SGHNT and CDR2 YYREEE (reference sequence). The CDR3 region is CAGGMESSGNTIYF. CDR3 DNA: TGTGCCGGGGGGATGGAAAGCTCTGGAAACACCATATATTTT.

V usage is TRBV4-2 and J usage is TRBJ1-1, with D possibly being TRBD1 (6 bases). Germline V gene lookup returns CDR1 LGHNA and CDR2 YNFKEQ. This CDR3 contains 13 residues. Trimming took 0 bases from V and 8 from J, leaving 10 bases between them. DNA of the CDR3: TGTGCCAGCAGCCAAGACGGTGACAGGGAAGCTTTCTTT. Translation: CASSQDGDREAFF.

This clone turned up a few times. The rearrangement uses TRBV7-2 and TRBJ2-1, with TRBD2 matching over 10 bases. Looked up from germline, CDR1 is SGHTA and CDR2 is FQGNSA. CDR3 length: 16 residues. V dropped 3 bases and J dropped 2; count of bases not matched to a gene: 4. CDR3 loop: CASSFAGTSAYNEQFF. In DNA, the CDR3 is TGTGCCAGCAGCTTTGCCGGGACTAGCGCCTACAATGAGCAGTTCTTC.

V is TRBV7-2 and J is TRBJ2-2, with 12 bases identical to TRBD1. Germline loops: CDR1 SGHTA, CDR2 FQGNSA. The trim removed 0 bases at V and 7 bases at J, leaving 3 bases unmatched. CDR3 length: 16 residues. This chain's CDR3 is CASSLAGQGASGELFF. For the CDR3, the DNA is TGTGCCAGCAGCTTAGCGGGACAGGGGGCCAGCGGGGAGCTGTTTTTT.

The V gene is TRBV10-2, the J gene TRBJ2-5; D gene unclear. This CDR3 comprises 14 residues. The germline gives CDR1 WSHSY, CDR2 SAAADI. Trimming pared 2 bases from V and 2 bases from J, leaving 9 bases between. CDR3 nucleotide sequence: TGCGCCAGCAGTGAGCGAGGTAGACAAGAGACCCAGTACTTC. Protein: CASSERGRQETQYF.

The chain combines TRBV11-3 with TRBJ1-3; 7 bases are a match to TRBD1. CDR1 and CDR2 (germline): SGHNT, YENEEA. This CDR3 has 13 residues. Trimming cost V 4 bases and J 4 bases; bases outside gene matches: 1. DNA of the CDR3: TGTGCCAGCAGCTCGACAGGGGGAAACACCATATATTTT. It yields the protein CASSSTGGNTIYF.

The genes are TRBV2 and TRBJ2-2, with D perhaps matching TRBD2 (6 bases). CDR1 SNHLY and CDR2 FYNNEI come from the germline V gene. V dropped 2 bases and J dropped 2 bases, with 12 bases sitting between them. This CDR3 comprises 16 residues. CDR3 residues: CASSERGGENTGELFF. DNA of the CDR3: TGTGCCAGCAGTGAAAGGGGCGGGGAAAACACCGGGGAGCTGTTTTTT.

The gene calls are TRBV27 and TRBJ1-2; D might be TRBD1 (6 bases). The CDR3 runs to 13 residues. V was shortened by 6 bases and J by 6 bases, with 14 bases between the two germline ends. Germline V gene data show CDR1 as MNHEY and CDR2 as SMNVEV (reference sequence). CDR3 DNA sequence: TGTGCCAGCAGCCCTCGGGGGGGCCATGGCTACACCTTC. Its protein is CASSPRGGHGYTF.

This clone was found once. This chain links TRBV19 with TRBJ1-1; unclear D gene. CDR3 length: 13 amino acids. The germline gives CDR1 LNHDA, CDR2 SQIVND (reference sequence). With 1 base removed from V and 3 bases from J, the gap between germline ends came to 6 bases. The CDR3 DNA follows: TGTGCCAGTAGTATAGGCCGGGACACTGAAGCTTTCTTT. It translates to CASSIGRDTEAFF.

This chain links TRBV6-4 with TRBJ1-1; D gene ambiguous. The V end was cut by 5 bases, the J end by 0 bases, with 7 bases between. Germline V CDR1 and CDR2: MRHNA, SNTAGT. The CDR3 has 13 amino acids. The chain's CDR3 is CASSLSLNTEAFF. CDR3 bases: TGTGCCAGCAGTCTCTCGTTGAACACTGAAGCTTTCTTT.

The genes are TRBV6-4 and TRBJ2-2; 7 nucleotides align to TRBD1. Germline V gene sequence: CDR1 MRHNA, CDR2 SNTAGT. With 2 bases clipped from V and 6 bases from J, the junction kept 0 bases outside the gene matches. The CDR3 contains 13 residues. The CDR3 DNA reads TGTGCCAGCAGTGACCAGGGGGCCGGGGAGCTGTTTTTT. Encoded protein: CASSDQGAGELFF.

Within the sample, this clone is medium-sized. The CDR3 spells CASSLGAGGVNTGELFF. The CDR3 region has the DNA TGTGCCAGCAGTCTCGGAGCGGGGGGCGTTAACACCGGGGAGCTGTTTTTT. The V call is TRBV6-4, the J call TRBJ2-2, with 9 nucleotides matching TRBD2. Germline lookup yields CDR1 MRHNA and CDR2 SNTAGT. After removal of 5 bases from V and 2 bases from J, the junction contained 9 bases not matched to a gene. CDR3 length: 17 residues.

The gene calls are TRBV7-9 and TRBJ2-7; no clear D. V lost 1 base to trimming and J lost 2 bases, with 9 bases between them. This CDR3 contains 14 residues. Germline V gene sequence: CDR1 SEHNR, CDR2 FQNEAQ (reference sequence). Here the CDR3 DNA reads TGTGCCAGCAGCTTAGGTCAGATTCCCTACGAGCAGTACGTC. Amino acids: CASSLGQIPYEQYV.